This TCR beta chain was identified during a study of cytomegalovirus exposure and HLA in healthy donors. Study outcomes and limitations: With later analysis, a missense DCLRE1C variant became linked to TCR beta V- and J-gene trimming. A likely sequencing artifact accounted for one observed cluster of highly shared sequence variants. In a later analysis, the majority of CMV-associated beta chains seemingly showed HLA restriction.

V dropped 6 bases and J dropped 7; count of bases not matched to a gene: 15. This CDR3 has 15 amino acids. Germline CDR1 reads SQVTM; CDR2 reads ANQGSEA. The PCR ran on 60 Vbeta and 13 Jbeta primers. The table came from immunoSEQ multiplex PCR; TCRdb's copy has only in-frame clones and leaves some out. Of 100,000 to 150,000 clones in the sample, around 80% were seen once. All donors participated as healthy donors of bone marrow. Worth noting for this clone: Its antigen is unidentified.

Sequenced material: PBMCs. The sequence derives from a woman aged 35 to 49 in good health and CMV-seronegative. This chain links TRBV29-1 with TRBJ2-1, with 7 bases aligning to TRBD2. The CDR3 protein is CSVARTGGGRNEQFF. The DNA for the CDR3 is TGCAGCGTGGCTCGGACGGGGGGAGGTCGAAATGAGCAGTTCTTC.